This T cell receptor (beta chain) appears in the sequencing data of a study of cytomegalovirus exposure and HLA in healthy donors. This clone was seen only a few times. The PCR used 60 Vbeta and 13 Jbeta primers. TCRdb keeps only in-frame clones here, not all; method: immunoSEQ multiplex PCR. This table holds some 150,000 clones, around 75% found once. Source material: PBMCs. The TCR originated in a man aged 35 to 55 in good health and CMV-seronegative.

CDR3 protein: CASSAGQITHF. The CDR3 coding sequence is TGTGCCAGCAGCGCCGGACAAATAACACACTTT. V gene TRBV6-5 combines with J gene TRBJ1-6; possible D gene TRBD1, 5 bases. The CDR3 totals 11 residues. Germline V lookup: CDR1 MNHEY, CDR2 SVGAGI. With 6 bases removed from V and 19 bases from J, the gap between germline ends came to 16 bases.